The TCR beta chain described here comes from a study of control samples from healthy donors and cancer patients. The table came from immunoSEQ multiplex PCR; TCRdb's copy has only in-frame clones and leaves some out. This table has roughly 80,000 clones, roughly 92% appearing once. V was clipped by 8 bases and J by 2 bases, with 14 bases between them. This CDR3 spans 14 amino acids. Germline V gene data show CDR1 as SNHLY and CDR2 as FYNNEI. The specimen was blood. V usage is TRBV2 and J usage is TRBJ2-3; D not resolved. The TCR comes from a woman aged 60-75 years in good health. CDR3 sequence: CASSEGQTTDTQYF. Here the CDR3 DNA reads TGTGCCAGCTCAGAAGGGCAGACCACAGATACGCAGTATTTT.